This T cell receptor beta chain was obtained from a study of neurological immune-mediated disorders (dated by TCRdb to 2018 to 2020). Background on the whole study: Peripheral blood TCR-beta repertoires from patients with HTLV-I-associated myelopathy (HAM/TSP), patients with multiple sclerosis, and healthy controls were compared in the study using UMI-based sequencing. The cohort comprised roughly 70 subjects: roughly 15 HAM/TSP patients, some 34 multiple sclerosis patients and around 20 healthy controls. The 95 to 120 TCR-beta libraries covered PBMC samples along with longitudinal samples, technical triplicates, and paired sorted CD4+ and CD8+ T-cell subsets.

This clonotype occurred many times. Its antigen is still unknown. Base qualities are not at hand, and no much larger clone is one base apart. To synthesize cDNA, template-switch 5'RACE was performed with a primer carrying a 10-nucleotide random unique molecular identifier so that each TCR transcript was tagged. Every sequencing run yielded over 170 million TCR-beta sequences covering 15-18 subjects. Total RNA was extracted with the RNeasy kit. Using the KAPA Real-time Library Amplification kit, TCR-beta VDJ regions were amplified with primers for the TCR constant region and the 5'RACE anchor. Sample indexes and Illumina adaptors were added in a first PCR, after which library yield was increased in a second PCR. The roughly 650 bp TCR product was size-selected on a 2% E-gel SizeSelection system after Ampure bead purification. Before pooling, libraries had their quality checked on a Bioanalyzer, their concentration measured with Qubit, and their quantity determined with the Kapa Library Quantification kit. An Illumina HiSeq 2500 was used to sequence the libraries paired-end at 2 x 150 bp. To increase sequence diversity, roughly 24-32% phiX was spiked into each library pool. Under the source paper's analysis protocol: The quality-filtered reads were processed with the UMI-based MiGEC pipeline, whose error correction step removed more than 75% of the raw TCR sequences. IMGT germline references were used for aligning VDJ genes, and each clonotype was defined as a unique CDR3 amino acid sequence together with its V-J genes. VDJtools evaluated clonal expansion, Shannon diversity and CDR3 relatedness (CalcPairwiseDistances, ClusterSamples); CLCbio workbench built phylogenetic trees. Using coefficient-of-variation modelling across technical triplicates, the study counted a clone as expanded if it had at least 8 unique UMIs. Using fastp at Q25 and MiXCR, TCRdb reprocessed the public reads and kept productive beta chains. One record per CDR3 amino acid sequence lists the most common genes and DNA. The V and J calls and clone size are TCRdb's, not the authors'. The sample table holds 84,000 or so distinct CDR3 sequences, of which under 13% were seen once. In total, the top ten clones hold 1.8% of the sample.

What the work shows at the level of the full study, not this receptor alone: Across subjects, expanded clones never shared an identical CDR3 amino acid sequence, which suggests that the TCR-beta repertoires in every group were private. TCR clonal expansion was highest in HAM/TSP patients and lowest in MS patients, with MS patients falling below even healthy controls.

The healthy controls were volunteers from a blood bank in Maryland, USA. For unsorted PBMC libraries, 2 million PBMCs were used after storage in RNAlater at -80 degrees C until RNA extraction. PBMCs were separated from peripheral blood using Ficoll-Hypaque density gradient centrifugation and then cryopreserved in liquid nitrogen. Relative to germline, V is missing 9 bases and J is missing 3 bases, with 7 bases of the junction outside any gene match. The CDR1 and CDR2 encoded by the germline V gene are SGDLS and YYNGEE. The CDR3, from cysteine to phenylalanine, totals 13 residues. Only the CDR3 DNA stays, 39 bases, in frame from base 1.

The TCR sequence derives from a middle-aged man in good health. The source material was PBMCs. The chain employs TRBV9 and TRBJ2-3; TRBD1 lines up with 7 middle nucleotides. The DNA sequence is as follows: TGTGCCACCGGGGACAGAACAACAGATACGCAGTATTTT. The translation is CATGDRTTDTQYF.